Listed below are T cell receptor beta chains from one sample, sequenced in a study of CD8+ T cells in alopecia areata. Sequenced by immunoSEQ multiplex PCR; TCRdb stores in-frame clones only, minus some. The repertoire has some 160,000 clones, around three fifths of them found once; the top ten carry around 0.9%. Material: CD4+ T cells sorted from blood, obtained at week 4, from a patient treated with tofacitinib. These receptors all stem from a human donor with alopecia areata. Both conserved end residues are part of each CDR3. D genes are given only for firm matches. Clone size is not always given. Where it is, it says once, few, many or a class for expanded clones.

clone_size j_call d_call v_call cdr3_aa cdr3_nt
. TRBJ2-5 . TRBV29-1 CSLGQETQYF TGCAGCCTGGGGCAAGAGACCCAGTACTTC
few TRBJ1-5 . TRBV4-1 CASSPSHASEPNQPQHF TGCGCCAGCAGCCCCTCCCATGCCAGCGAGCCCAATCAGCCCCAGCATTTT
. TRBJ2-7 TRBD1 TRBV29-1 CSVATGQGYEQYF TGCAGCGTTGCCACAGGACAGGGCTACGAGCAGTACTTC
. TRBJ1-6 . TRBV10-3 CAISEPNSPLHF TGTGCCATCAGTGAGCCGAATTCACCCCTCCACTTT
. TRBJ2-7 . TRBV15 CATSRGGRVHEQYF TGTGCCACCAGCAGAGGCGGCAGGGTCCACGAGCAGTACTTC
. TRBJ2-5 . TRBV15 CATTPRTSFGETQYF TGTGCCACCACCCCTCGGACCAGTTTCGGAGAGACCCAGTACTTC
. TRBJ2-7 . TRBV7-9 CASSLKFSSQGEQYF TGTGCCAGCAGCTTAAAGTTTTCCAGCCAGGGCGAGCAGTACTTC
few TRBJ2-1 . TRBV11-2 CASSFLRGHNEQFF TGTGCCAGCAGCTTTCTTAGAGGGCACAATGAGCAGTTCTTC
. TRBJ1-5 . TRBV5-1 CASSPSGNPNQPQHF TGCGCCAGCTCTCCTTCGGGCAATCCCAATCAGCCCCAGCATTTT
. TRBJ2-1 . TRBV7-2 CASSLAVYNEQFF TGTGCCAGCAGCTTGGCGGTGTACAATGAGCAGTTCTTC
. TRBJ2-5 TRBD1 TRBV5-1 CASSSRTGIHETQYF TGCGCCAGCAGCTCCCGGACAGGGATTCACGAGACCCAGTACTTC
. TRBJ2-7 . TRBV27 CATKDSYEQYF TGTGCCACCAAGGACAGCTACGAGCAGTACTTC
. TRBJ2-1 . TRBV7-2 CASRRSAYNEQFF TGTGCCAGCAGAAGGAGCGCATACAATGAGCAGTTCTTC
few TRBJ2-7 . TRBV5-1 CASSLGSSYEQYF TGCGCCAGCAGCTTGGGGAGCTCCTACGAGCAGTACTTC
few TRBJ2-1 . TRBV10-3 CAISETAPSTYNEQFF TGTGCCATCAGTGAGACGGCGCCCTCGACCTACAATGAGCAGTTCTTC
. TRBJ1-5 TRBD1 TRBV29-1 CSVAGQGSNQPQHF TGCAGCGTCGCGGGACAGGGAAGCAATCAGCCCCAGCATTTT
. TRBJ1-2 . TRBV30 CAWSVLGGNGYTF TGTGCCTGGAGTGTACTAGGAGGGAATGGCTACACCTTC
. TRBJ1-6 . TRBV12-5 CASGTELGSPLHF TGTGCTAGCGGAACAGAGCTCGGTTCACCCCTCCACTTT
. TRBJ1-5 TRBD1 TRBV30 CAWRVRQGANQPQHF TGTGCCTGGAGAGTTCGACAGGGGGCAAATCAGCCCCAGCATTTT
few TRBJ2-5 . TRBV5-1 CASRSPGDQETQYF TGCGCCAGCAGGAGCCCCGGGGACCAAGAGACCCAGTACTTC
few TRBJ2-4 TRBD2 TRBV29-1 CSVGRGSNIQYF TGCAGCGTTGGGCGGGGGTCAAACATTCAGTACTTC
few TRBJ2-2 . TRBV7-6 CASSYSDSAGELFF TGTGCCAGCAGCTACTCCGACTCCGCCGGGGAGCTGTTTTTT
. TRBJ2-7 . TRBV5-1 CASSLANGAYEQYF TGCGCCAGCAGCTTGGCCAACGGGGCCTACGAGCAGTACTTC
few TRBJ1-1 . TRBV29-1 CSGRVLTEAFF TGCAGCGGTAGGGTCCTGACTGAAGCTTTCTTT
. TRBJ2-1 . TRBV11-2 CASSLDQTEQFF TGTGCCAGCAGCTTAGATCAGACGGAGCAGTTCTTC
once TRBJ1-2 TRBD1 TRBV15 CATSRQGNYGYTF TGTGCCACCAGCCGACAGGGGAACTATGGCTACACCTTC